Included here is one TCR beta chain sequence, with context. The data were taken from a study of blood T cell repertoires in COVID-19. Study-wide background: Some COVID-19 samples were acute and others convalescent; all came from the United States, Italy and Spain.

Recovery among Cohort 3 donors was established by two negative PCRs, clearance, or symptom resolution. Clones were read by immunoSEQ multiplex PCR, and TCRdb kept only the in-frame ones, dropping some. The sample carries under 500,000 clones, 75% to 90% recorded once. V was trimmed by 4 bases and J by 0 bases, leaving 13 bases between them. Germline V gives CDR1 SGHTA, CDR2 FQGNSA. This CDR3 is 15 amino acids long. V gene TRBV7-2 combines with J gene TRBJ2-7; D perhaps matches TRBD2 (6 bases). The sequenced sample consisted of PBMCs or T cells enriched from blood (not recorded which). The TCR sequence derives from a man aged 30 to 39 who had recovered from COVID-19. The CDR3 region is CASSSSSVGSYEQYF. In DNA, the CDR3 is TGTGCCAGCAGCTCCTCTAGCGTCGGCTCCTACGAGCAGTACTTC. Drawing the rest from reference TRBV7-2 and TRBJ2-7, the complete variable domain is GAGVSQSPSNKVTEKGKDVELRCDPISGHTALYWYRQSLGQGLEFLIYFQGNSAPDKSGLPSDRFSAERTGGSVSTLTIQRTQQEDSAVYLCASSSSSVGSYEQYFGPGTRLTVT.